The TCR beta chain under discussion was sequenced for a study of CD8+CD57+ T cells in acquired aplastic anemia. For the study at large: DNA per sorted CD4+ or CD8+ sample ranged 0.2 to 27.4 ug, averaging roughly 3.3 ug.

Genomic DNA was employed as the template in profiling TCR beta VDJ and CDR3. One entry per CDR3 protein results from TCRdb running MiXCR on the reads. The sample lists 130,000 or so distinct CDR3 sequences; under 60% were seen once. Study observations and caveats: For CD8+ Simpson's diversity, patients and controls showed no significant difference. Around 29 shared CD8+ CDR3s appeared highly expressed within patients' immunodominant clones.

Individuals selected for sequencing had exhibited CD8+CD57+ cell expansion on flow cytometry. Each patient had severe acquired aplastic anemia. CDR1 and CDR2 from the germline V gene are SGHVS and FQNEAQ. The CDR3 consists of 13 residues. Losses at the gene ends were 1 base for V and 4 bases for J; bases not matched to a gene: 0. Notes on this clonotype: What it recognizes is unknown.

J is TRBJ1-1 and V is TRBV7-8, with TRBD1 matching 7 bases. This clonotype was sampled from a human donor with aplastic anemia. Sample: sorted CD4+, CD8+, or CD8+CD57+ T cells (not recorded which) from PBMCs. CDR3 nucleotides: TGTGCCAGCAGCTTAGGGACAGGCACTGAAGCTTTCTTT. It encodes CASSLGTGTEAFF.